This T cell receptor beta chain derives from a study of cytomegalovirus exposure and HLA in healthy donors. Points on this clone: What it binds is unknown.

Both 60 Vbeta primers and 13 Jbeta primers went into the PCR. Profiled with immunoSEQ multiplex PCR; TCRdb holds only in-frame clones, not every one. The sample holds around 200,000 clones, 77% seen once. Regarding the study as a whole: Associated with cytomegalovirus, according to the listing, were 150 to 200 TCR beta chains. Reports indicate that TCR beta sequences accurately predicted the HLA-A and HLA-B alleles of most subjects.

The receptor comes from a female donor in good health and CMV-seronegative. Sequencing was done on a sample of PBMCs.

CDR3 residues: CASSKSRGTYEQYF. The CDR3 nucleotides are TGTGCCAGCAGTAAAAGCAGGGGAACCTACGAGCAGTACTTC. The gene calls are TRBV6-5 and TRBJ2-7; weak D call: TRBD1 (6 bases). This CDR3 has 14 residues. CDR1 is MNHEY, CDR2 SVGAGI, per germline. Trimming took 5 bases from V and 2 from J, leaving 13 bases between them.